This TCR beta chain was sequenced during a study of T-cell memory formation after mild COVID-19 (TCRdb year 2021). For the study in its entirety: TCR sequence clusters from the two donors were found to be largely donor specific. T-cell clones expanding and contracting after mild COVID-19 in a couple of donors were tracked by longitudinal TCRalpha and TCRbeta repertoire sequencing. Two young, previously healthy adult volunteers, one female and one male, were included in the cohort.

Overall study outcomes, separate from this receptor: Clones contracting from day 15 to 85 had balanced CD4/CD8 phenotypes, while a second wave expanding from day 15 to 37 was biased towards CD4+. Only two mild cases were covered by the study, and larger cohorts that include severe cases with pre-infection samples were considered necessary. Whether the second-wave clones peaking on day 37 were SARS-CoV-2 specific was not confirmed. Some responding clones were detected in pre-infection memory, which suggested that pre-existing cross-reactive memory T cells had joined the SARS-CoV-2 response. Contracting CD4+ clones turned up mainly in the CM and EM memory subsets, whereas EMRA was where CD8+ clones were enriched.

This clonotype was seen a few times. Its antigen is currently not known. Base qualities are not at hand, and no much larger clone is one base apart. Instrument on record: Illumina NovaSeq 6000. Using 5'RACE with constant-segment primers, TCRalpha and TCRbeta cDNA libraries were constructed, with sample barcodes and unique molecular identifiers added in the process. Trizol reagent was used to extract RNA from every sample. Amplification of the libraries took two PCR steps, and the second step added a second sample barcode plus Illumina TruSeq adapters. The libraries were sequenced on an Illumina NovaSeq using 2 x 150 bp paired-end reads. Per the authors' processing: Demultiplexing of reads and collapsing into UMI-guided consensus sequences were performed with migec v1.2.7. Using mixcr v2.1.11, UMI consensuses were aligned to TRA and TRB V and J templates and then assembled into clonotypes. Expanded or contracted clonotypes were those called significant by both edgeR and NoisET, with noise models trained on biological replicates. For edgeR calls, the cutoffs were a false discovery rate-adjusted p below 0.01 and a log2 fold-change threshold of 1. As an exploratory analysis of dynamics, max-normalized trajectories of the 1000 most abundant clonotypes were examined by PCA with hierarchical clustering. The CD4 or CD8 phenotype of responding clones was assigned using the separately sequenced CD4+ and CD8+ repertoires. TCRdb passed the public sequencing reads through fastp at Q25 and MiXCR, retaining productive beta sequences. Here each entry gathers all rows of one CDR3 protein and keeps the most common genes and DNA. Here the V and J calls rest on TCRdb's processing, not on the authors' analysis. This sample has under 300,000 distinct CDR3 sequences in its table, and roughly 8.2% of those were observed once. Around a fifth of the sample is taken by the ten largest.

PBMCs were isolated by Ficoll-Paque density gradient centrifugation. Sample: PBMCs or a T cell subset sorted from them (not recorded which). The clonotype was recovered from a man aged 18 to 29 who had mild COVID-19 (a few samples of this study predate the infection). The sample titles of this study are shuffled in the database, so cell type and time point are left out; the donor was told from shared clones.

In nucleotide form, the sequence is TGCGCCAGCAGCCAAGAACTGCGACAGGCGTATGGCTACACCTTC. It translates as CASSQELRQAYGYTF. The chain is encoded by TRBV4-3 joined to TRBJ1-2, with TRBD1 tentatively as D gene (6 bases match). The CDR3, cysteine through phenylalanine, is 15 amino acids long. Of the read, only the CDR3 DNA is kept; its 45 bases are in frame from base 1. Taken from the germline V gene, the CDR1 and CDR2 loops are LGHNA and YSLEER. V was cut back by 0 bases and J by 5 bases, leaving a gap of 13 bases between them.